The sequence of this T cell receptor beta chain was determined in a study of blood T cell repertoires in COVID-19. The protocol was immunoSEQ multiplex PCR, while the TCRdb copy is restricted to in-frame clones and leaves out a portion. Altogether more than 200,000 clones are present, 87% being singletons, with the ten largest covering approximately 7.2%. Per germline, CDR1 MNHEY and CDR2 SVGAGI. J was trimmed by 2 bases and V by 0 bases; bases with no gene match: 5. The CDR3 spans 16 residues. The J gene is TRBJ2-7, the V gene TRBV6-5; TRBD1 matches at 9 bases. Material: PBMCs or T cells enriched from blood (not recorded which). The receptor was isolated from a man aged 25 to 45 in a cohort exposed to, infected with or recovered from COVID-19 (not recorded which). The CDR3 loop is CASSYSDRGNTYEQYF. The CDR3 DNA reads TGTGCCAGCAGTTACTCTGACAGGGGGAATACCTACGAGCAGTACTTC.